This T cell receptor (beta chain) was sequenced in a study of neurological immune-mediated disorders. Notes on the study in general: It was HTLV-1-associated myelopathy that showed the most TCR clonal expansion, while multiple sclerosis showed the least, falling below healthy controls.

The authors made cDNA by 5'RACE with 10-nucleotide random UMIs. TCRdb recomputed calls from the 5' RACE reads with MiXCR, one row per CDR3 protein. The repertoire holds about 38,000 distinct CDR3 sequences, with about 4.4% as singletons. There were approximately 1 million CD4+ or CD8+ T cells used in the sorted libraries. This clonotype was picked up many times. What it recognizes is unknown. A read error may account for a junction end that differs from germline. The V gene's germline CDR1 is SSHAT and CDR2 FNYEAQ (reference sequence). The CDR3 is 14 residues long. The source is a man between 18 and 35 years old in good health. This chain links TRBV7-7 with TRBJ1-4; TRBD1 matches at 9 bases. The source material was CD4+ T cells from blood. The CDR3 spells CASSLDRGSEKLFF. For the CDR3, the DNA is TGTGCTAGCAGCTTGGACAGGGGCTCGGAAAAACTGTTTTTT.